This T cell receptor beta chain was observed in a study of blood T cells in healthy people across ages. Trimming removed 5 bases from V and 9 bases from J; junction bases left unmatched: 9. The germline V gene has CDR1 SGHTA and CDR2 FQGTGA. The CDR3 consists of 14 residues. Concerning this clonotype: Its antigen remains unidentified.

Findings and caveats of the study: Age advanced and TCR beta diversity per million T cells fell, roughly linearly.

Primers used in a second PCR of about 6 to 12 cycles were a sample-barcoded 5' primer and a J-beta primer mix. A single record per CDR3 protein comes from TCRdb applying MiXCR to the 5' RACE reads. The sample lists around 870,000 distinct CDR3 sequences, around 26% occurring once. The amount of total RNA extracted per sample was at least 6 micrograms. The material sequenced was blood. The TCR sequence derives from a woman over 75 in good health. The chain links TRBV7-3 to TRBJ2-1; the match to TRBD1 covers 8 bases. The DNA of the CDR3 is TGTGCCAGCAGCCTCCTTGGACAGGGTAGTGAGCAGTTCTTC. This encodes CASSLLGQGSEQFF.